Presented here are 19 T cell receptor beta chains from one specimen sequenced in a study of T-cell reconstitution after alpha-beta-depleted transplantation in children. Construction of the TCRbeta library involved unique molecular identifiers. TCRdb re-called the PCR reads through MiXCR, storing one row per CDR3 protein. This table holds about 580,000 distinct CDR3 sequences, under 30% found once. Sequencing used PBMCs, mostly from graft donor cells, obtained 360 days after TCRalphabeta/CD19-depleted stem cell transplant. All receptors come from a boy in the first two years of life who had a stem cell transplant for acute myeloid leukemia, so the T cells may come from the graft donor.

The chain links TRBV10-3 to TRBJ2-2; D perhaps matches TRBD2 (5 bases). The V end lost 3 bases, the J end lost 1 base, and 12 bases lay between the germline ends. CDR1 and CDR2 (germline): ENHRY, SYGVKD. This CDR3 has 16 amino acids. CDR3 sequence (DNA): TGTGCCATCAGTGATGAGGGCGTCCTGAACACCGGGGAGCTGTTTTTT. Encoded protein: CAISDEGVLNTGELFF.

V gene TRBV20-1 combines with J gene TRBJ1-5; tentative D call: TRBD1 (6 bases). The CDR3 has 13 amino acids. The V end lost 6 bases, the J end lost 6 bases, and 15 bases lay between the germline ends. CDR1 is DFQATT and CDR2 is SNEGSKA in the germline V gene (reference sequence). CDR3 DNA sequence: TGCAGTGCCGAAGACAGGCCGGCTCAGCCCCAGCATTTT. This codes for CSAEDRPAQPQHF.

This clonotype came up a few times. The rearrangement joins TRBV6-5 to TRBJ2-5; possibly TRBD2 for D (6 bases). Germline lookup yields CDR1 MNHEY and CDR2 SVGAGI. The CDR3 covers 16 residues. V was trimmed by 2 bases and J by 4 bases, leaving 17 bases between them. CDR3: CASSYLWRRDGETQYF. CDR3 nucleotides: TGTGCCAGCAGTTACCTCTGGCGGAGGGACGGAGAGACCCAGTACTTC.

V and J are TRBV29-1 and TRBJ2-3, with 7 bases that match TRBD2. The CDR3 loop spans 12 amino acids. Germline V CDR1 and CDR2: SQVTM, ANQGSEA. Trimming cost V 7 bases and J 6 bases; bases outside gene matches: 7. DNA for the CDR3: TGCAGCGAGGACGGGGGGACTGATACGCAGTATTTT. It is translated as CSEDGGTDTQYF.

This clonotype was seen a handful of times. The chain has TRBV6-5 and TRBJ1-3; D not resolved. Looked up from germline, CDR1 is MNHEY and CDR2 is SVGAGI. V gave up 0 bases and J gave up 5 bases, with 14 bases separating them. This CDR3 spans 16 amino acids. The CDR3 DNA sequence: TGTGCCAGCAGTTACTCGAATCAGGCCCAGCGAAACACCATATATTTT. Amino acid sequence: CASSYSNQAQRNTIYF.

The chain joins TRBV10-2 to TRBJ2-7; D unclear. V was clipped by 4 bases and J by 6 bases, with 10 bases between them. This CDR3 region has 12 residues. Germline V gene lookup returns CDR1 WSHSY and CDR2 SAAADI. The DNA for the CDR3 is TGCGCCAGCAGTGGCCTCGAGGCCGAGCAGTACTTC. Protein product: CASSGLEAEQYF.

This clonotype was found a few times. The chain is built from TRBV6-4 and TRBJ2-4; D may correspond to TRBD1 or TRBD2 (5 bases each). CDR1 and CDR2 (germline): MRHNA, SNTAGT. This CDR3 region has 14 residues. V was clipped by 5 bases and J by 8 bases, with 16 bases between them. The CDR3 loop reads CASSRGPGSDIQYF. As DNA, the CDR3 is TGTGCCAGCAGTCGGGGACCCGGGTCGGACATTCAGTACTTC.

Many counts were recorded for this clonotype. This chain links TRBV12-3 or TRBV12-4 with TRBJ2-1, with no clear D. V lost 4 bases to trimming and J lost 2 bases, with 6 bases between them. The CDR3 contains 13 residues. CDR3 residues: CASSSTTYNEQFF. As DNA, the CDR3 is TGTGCCAGCAGTTCCACAACCTACAATGAGCAGTTCTTC.

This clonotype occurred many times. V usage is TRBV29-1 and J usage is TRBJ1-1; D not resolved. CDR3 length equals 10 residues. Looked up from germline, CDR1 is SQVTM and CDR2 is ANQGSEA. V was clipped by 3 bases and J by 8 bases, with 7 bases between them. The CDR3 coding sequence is TGCAGCGTTGACCCTGGGGAAGCTTTCTTT. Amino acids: CSVDPGEAFF.

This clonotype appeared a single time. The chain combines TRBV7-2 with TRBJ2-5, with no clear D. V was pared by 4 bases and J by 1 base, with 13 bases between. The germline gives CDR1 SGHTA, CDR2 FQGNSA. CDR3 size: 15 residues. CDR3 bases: TGTGCCAGCAGCTCCTCCCTCTATTCCCAAGAGACCCAGTACTTC. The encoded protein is CASSSSLYSQETQYF. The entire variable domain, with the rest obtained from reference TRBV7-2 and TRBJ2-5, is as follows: GAGVSQSPSNKVTEKGKDVELRCDPISGHTALYWYRQSLGQGLEFLIYFQGNSAPDKSGLPSDRFSAERTGGSVSTLTIQRTQQEDSAVYLCASSSSLYSQETQYFGPGTRLLVL.

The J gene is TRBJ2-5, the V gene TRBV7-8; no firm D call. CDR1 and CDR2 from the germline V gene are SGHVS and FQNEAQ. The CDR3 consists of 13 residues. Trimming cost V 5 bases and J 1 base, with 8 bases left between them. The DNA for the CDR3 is TGTGCCAGCAGCCTCAGGTTCCAAGAGACCCAGTACTTC. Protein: CASSLRFQETQYF. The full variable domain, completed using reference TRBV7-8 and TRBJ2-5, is GAGVSQSPRYKVAKRGQDVALRCDPISGHVSLFWYQQALGQGPEFLTYFQNEAQLDKSGLPSDRFFAERPEGSVSTLKIQRTQQEDSAVYLCASSLRFQETQYFGPGTRLLVL.

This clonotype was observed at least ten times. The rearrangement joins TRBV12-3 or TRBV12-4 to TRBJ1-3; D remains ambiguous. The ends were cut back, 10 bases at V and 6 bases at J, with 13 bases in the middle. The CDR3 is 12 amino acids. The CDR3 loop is CATPVRANTIYF. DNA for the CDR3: TGTGCCACCCCGGTGAGGGCAAACACCATATATTTT.

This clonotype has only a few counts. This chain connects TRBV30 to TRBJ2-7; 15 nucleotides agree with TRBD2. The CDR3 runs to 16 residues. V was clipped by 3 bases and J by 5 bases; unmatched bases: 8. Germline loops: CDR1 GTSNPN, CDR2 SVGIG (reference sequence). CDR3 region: CAWRLRTSGGADEQYF. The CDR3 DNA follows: TGTGCCTGGAGACTCCGGACTAGCGGGGGGGCAGACGAGCAGTACTTC.

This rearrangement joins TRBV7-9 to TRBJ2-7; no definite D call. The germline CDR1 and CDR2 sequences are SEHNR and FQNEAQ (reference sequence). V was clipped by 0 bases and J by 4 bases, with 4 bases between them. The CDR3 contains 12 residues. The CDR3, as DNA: TGTGCCAGCAGCTTAGCGTATTACGAGCAGTACTTC. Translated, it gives CASSLAYYEQYF.

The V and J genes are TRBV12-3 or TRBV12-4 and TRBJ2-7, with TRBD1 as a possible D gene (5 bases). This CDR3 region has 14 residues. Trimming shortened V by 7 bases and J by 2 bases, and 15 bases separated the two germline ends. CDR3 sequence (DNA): TGTGCCAGCAAGATAGGTAGGGGTCCCTACGAGCAGTACTTC. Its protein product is CASKIGRGPYEQYF.

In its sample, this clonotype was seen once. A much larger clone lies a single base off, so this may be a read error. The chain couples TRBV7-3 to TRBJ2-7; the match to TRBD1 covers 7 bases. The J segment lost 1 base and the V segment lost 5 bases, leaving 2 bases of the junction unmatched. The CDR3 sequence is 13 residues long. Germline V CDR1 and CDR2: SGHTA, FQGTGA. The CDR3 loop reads CASSKGQSYEQYF. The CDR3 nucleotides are TGTGCCAGCAGCAAGGGACAGTCCTACGAGCAGTACTTC.

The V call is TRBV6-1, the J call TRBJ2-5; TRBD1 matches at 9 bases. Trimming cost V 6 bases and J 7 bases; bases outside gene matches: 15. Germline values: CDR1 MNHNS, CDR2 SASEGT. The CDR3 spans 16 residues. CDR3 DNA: TGTGCCAGCAGAGACAGGGGGGCCGGGCCGGGGTGGACCCAGTACTTC. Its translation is CASRDRGAGPGWTQYF.

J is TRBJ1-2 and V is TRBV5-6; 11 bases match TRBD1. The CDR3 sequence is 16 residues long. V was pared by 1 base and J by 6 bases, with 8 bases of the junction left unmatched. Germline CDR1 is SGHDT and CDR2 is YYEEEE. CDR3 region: CASSLLRTGGSHGYTF. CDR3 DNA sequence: TGTGCCAGCAGCTTGTTACGGACAGGGGGCTCTCATGGCTACACCTTC. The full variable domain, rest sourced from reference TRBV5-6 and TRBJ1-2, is DAGVTQSPTHLIKTRGQQVTLRCSPKSGHDTVSWYQQALGQGPQFIFQYYEEEERQRGNFPDRFSGHQFPNYSSELNVNALLLGDSALYLCASSLLRTGGSHGYTFGSGTRLTVV.

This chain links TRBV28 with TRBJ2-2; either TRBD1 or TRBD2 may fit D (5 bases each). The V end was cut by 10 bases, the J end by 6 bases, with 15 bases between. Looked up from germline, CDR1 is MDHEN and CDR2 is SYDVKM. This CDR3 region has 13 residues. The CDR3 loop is CAMGLGAPGELFF. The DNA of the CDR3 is TGTGCCATGGGCCTCGGGGCCCCCGGGGAGCTGTTTTTT.